Each of the 2 T cell receptor beta chains below was sequenced from the same sample in a study of identifying expanded T cells in peripheral blood. Some clones are missing from TCRdb's copy, which holds only in-frame ones; the method was immunoSEQ multiplex PCR. The sample lists under 120,000 clones; roughly 90% were seen once. Material: blood. These receptors were obtained from a person between 18 and 69 years old in good health.

The gene calls are TRBV5-1 and TRBJ1-2, with a tentative D call TRBD1 (6 bases). The CDR3 covers 13 residues. From germline, CDR1 is SGHRS and CDR2 YFSETQ. The V and J ends lost 1 base and 8 bases respectively, with 12 bases between them. CDR3 coding DNA: TGCGCCAGCAGCTTGACAGGGTCGGGAGGCTACACCTTC. This encodes CASSLTGSGGYTF.

This chain joins TRBV5-6 and TRBJ2-7; 11 bases line up with TRBD1. This CDR3 is 14 amino acids long. The J segment lost 2 bases and the V segment lost 4 bases, leaving 2 bases of the junction unmatched. Germline CDR1 SGHDT, CDR2 YYEEEE. Written as DNA, the CDR3 is TGTGCCAGCAGCCCGGGACAGGGGGCCTACGAGCAGTACTTC. It yields the protein CASSPGQGAYEQYF.